Shown below are 16 T cell receptor beta chains from a single sample sequenced in a study of T cell responses to AZD1222 COVID-19 vaccine. Clones were read by immunoSEQ multiplex PCR, and TCRdb kept only the in-frame ones, dropping some. Seen here are 45,000 or so clones, 70% to 90% observed once, and the top ten hold around 1.1%. The sample was peripheral blood, taken 28 days after the second AZD1222 dose. The receptors shown here come from an adult who received the AZD1222 COVID-19 vaccine.

DNA for the CDR3: TGCGCCAGCAGCTCAGACGGACTAGTGATCTACGAGCAGTACTTC. Protein sequence: CASSSDGLVIYEQYF. V gene TRBV5-1 combines with J gene TRBJ2-7; 7 bases align to TRBD2. The CDR3 loop spans 15 amino acids. Germline CDR1 reads SGHRS; CDR2 reads YFSETQ. Trimming took 3 bases from V and 3 from J; bases not matched to a gene: 9.

The chain carries TRBV9 and TRBJ1-6; D ambiguous. This CDR3 contains 14 residues. Trimming shortened V by 0 bases and J by 13 bases, and 14 bases separated the two germline ends. The V gene's germline CDR1 is SGDLS and CDR2 YYNGEE. The CDR3 nucleotides are TGTGCCAGCAGCGTAGGGGCGGGGTTAGTGCCCCTCCACTTT. This gives the protein CASSVGAGLVPLHF. Combining the CDR3 with reference TRBV9 and TRBJ1-6 gives the whole variable domain DSGVTQTPKHLITATGQRVTLRCSPRSGDLSVYWYQQSLDQGLQFLIQYYNGEERAKGNILERFSAQQFPDLHSELNLSSLELGDSALYFCASSVGAGLVPLHFGNGTRLTVT.

V is TRBV2 and J is TRBJ2-5; D call uncertain. V gave up 3 bases and J gave up 1 base, with 9 bases separating them. This CDR3 has 14 residues. Germline CDR1 and CDR2: SNHLY and FYNNEI. CDR3 DNA: TGTGCCAGCAGTGATCGTACAGTCCAAGAGACCCAGTACTTC. It is translated as CASSDRTVQETQYF.

The CDR3 DNA is TGTGCTAGTGGTTTGCAGGGGGGCGTTGGTACGCAGTATTTT. Protein product: CASGLQGGVGTQYF. This rearrangement joins TRBV12-5 to TRBJ2-3, with D possibly TRBD1 on 7 matching bases. The germline V gene encodes CDR1 LGHNT and CDR2 FRNRAP. The CDR3 covers 14 residues. V dropped 2 bases and J dropped 8 bases, with 14 bases sitting between them.

The rearrangement uses TRBV10-2 and TRBJ2-7, with D unresolved. Germline lookup yields CDR1 WSHSY and CDR2 SAAADI. V lost 7 bases to trimming and J lost 2 bases, with 9 bases between them. The CDR3 loop spans 12 amino acids. DNA of the CDR3: TGCGCCAGCATCGGCACTACCTACGAGCAGTACTTC. Protein sequence: CASIGTTYEQYF.

This chain links TRBV27 with TRBJ2-7, with D possibly matching TRBD2 (5 bases). This CDR3 has 12 amino acids. Trimming cost V 4 bases and J 7 bases, with 11 bases left between them. Germline V gene lookup returns CDR1 MNHEY and CDR2 SMNVEV (reference sequence). In DNA, the CDR3 is TGTGCCAGCAGTTCCCCCCCGGGGGAGCAGTACTTC. Protein: CASSSPPGEQYF.

The sample holds one count of this clone. The chain employs TRBV19 and TRBJ1-5; the match to TRBD1 covers 10 bases. The CDR3 covers 17 residues. V was clipped by 8 bases and J by 0 bases; unmatched bases: 10. Germline V gene lookup returns CDR1 LNHDA and CDR2 SQIVND (reference sequence). CDR3 protein: CASSDRGKLYSNQPQHF. As DNA, the CDR3 is TGTGCCAGTTCGGACAGGGGGAAACTCTATAGCAATCAGCCCCAGCATTTT.

V is TRBV28 and J is TRBJ2-7; D possibly corresponds to TRBD2 (6 bases). This CDR3 has 14 residues. Germline V gene lookup returns CDR1 MDHEN and CDR2 SYDVKM. With 5 bases removed from V and 5 bases from J, the gap between germline ends came to 16 bases. CDR3 residues: CASSLRDWLDEQYF. The CDR3 DNA reads TGTGCCAGCAGTCTCCGGGACTGGCTGGACGAGCAGTACTTC.

This clone has just one count. The chain recombines TRBV3-1 (or the pseudogene TRBV3-2) with TRBJ2-2, with D possibly TRBD1 on 5 matching bases. The CDR3 totals 13 residues. V lost 4 bases to trimming and J lost 5 bases, with 8 bases between them. From germline, CDR1 is LGHDT and CDR2 YNNKEL (reference sequence). In nucleotides, the CDR3 is TGTGCCAGCAGCCGCGACAGAACCGGGGAGCTGTTTTTT. Protein product: CASSRDRTGELFF.

This sequence joins TRBV19 and TRBJ1-1; D possibly corresponds to TRBD1 (6 bases). Trimming stripped 3 bases from V and 4 bases from J, with 12 bases between. The V gene's germline CDR1 is LNHDA and CDR2 SQIVND (reference sequence). The CDR3 totals 14 residues. The CDR3 region has the DNA TGTGCCAGTAGTATCACAGGGTCGACCACTGAAGCTTTCTTT. Its protein is CASSITGSTTEAFF.

The chain joins TRBV27 to TRBJ1-1, with D unclear. V lost 5 bases and J lost 5, with 9 bases in between. Germline CDR1 and CDR2: MNHEY and SMNVEV (reference sequence). There are 12 residues in the CDR3. In DNA, the CDR3 is TGTGCCAGCAGTCCCGCCGGGACTGAAGCTTTCTTT. As protein: CASSPAGTEAFF.

V and J are TRBV12-5 and TRBJ2-5; 13 positions agree with TRBD2. The CDR3 sequence is 18 residues long. CDR1 is LGHNT, CDR2 FRNRAP, per germline. The J segment lost 4 bases and the V segment lost 1 base, leaving 9 bases of the junction unmatched. The DNA for the CDR3 is TGTGCTAGTGGTTTGGCGTGGACTAGCGGGAGAAAGGGAGAGACCCAGTACTTC. Amino acids: CASGLAWTSGRKGETQYF.

The chain has TRBV20-1 and TRBJ2-3; D unclear. With 3 bases removed from V and 1 base from J, the gap between germline ends came to 2 bases. This CDR3 spans 11 amino acids. Germline loops: CDR1 DFQATT, CDR2 SNEGSKA (reference sequence). CDR3: CSARGTDTQYF. CDR3 nucleotide sequence: TGCAGTGCTAGGGGCACAGATACGCAGTATTTT.

The rearrangement joins TRBV7-2 to TRBJ2-7; tentatively, D is TRBD2 (6 bases). The CDR3 consists of 16 residues. The germline V and J ends were trimmed by 1 base and 2 bases, with 15 bases remaining between them. CDR1 is SGHTA and CDR2 is FQGNSA in the germline V gene. CDR3: CASSLVGVAAAYEQYF. CDR3 nucleotides: TGTGCCAGCAGCTTAGTGGGGGTAGCGGCTGCCTACGAGCAGTACTTC. Drawing the rest from reference TRBV7-2 and TRBJ2-7, the complete variable domain is GAGVSQSPSNKVTEKGKDVELRCDPISGHTALYWYRQSLGQGLEFLIYFQGNSAPDKSGLPSDRFSAERTGGSVSTLTIQRTQQEDSAVYLCASSLVGVAAAYEQYFGPGTRLTVT.

The rearrangement links TRBV7-9 to TRBJ2-2, with D maybe TRBD1 (5 bases). The germline V gene has CDR1 SEHNR and CDR2 FQNEAQ (reference sequence). The ends were cut back, 3 bases at V and 3 bases at J, with 8 bases in the middle. The CDR3 runs 14 residues. This CDR3 is CASSLRQYTGELFF. The CDR3 nucleotides are TGTGCCAGCAGCTTGCGACAGTACACCGGGGAGCTGTTTTTT.

V is TRBV3-1 (or the pseudogene TRBV3-2) and J is TRBJ2-7; possibly TRBD1 for D (5 bases). The V and J ends lost 6 bases and 9 bases respectively, with 15 bases between them. The CDR3 contains 12 residues. Germline V gene lookup returns CDR1 LGHDT and CDR2 YNNKEL (reference sequence). The CDR3 loop is CASSAGSWRQYF. The CDR3 coding sequence is TGTGCCAGCAGTGCAGGGTCTTGGCGGCAGTACTTC.